This TCR beta chain came from a study of chemoradiotherapy in HPV16-positive cancers. Assay: immunoSEQ multiplex PCR; the TCRdb copy retains only in-frame clones and omits some. Seen here are some 25,000 clones, approximately 93% observed once, and the top ten hold roughly 3%. This CDR3 region has 15 residues. The germline CDR1 and CDR2 sequences are SGHRS and YFSETQ. V lost 0 bases to trimming and J lost 3 bases; unmatched junction nucleotides: 6. The sequence came from a human donor with HPV-associated anogenital cancer. The genes are TRBV5-1 and TRBJ2-7; 7 positions match TRBD2. Sample collection was performed from a patient who underwent chemoradiotherapy. The CDR3 coding sequence is TGCGCCAGCAGCTTGGGGGCGGGGAGGGACTACGAGCAGTACTTC. It yields the protein CASSLGAGRDYEQYF.